One sample yielded the 8 T cell receptor beta chains listed below, sequenced in a study of human T cells and chemical hapten exposure. Time point indicated: patch test 2, 6 weeks after DPC sensitization. The treatment here: therapeutic diphenylcyclopropenone sensitization with weekly scalp DPC. TCRdb redid the calling of the RACE reads with MiXCR, one entry per CDR3 protein. The profile shows approximately 96,000 distinct CDR3 sequences, around 9.3% of them singletons. This specimen consisted of whole blood, obtained in connection with sensitization to the hapten diphenylcyclopropenone (DPC). These receptors originate from a woman aged 40 to 50 with alopecia areata. Some clones in this sample may be carry-over from other donors' samples.

This clonotype came up many times. This chain connects TRBV12-3 or TRBV12-4 to TRBJ2-3; 7 bases agree with TRBD1. This CDR3 has 14 amino acids. The junction had 3 bases not matched to a gene; V was cut back by 6 bases and J by 0 bases. The CDR3 region is CASRRQGSTDTQYF. DNA of the CDR3: TGTGCCAGCAGACGACAGGGTAGCACAGATACGCAGTATTTT.

This sequence joins TRBV29-1 and TRBJ2-5, with 11 bases identical to TRBD2. The length of the CDR3 is 14 residues. V gave up 7 bases and J gave up 4 bases; unmatched junction bases: 8. Germline V gene lookup returns CDR1 SQVTM and CDR2 ANQGSEA. CDR3 loop: CSADSGRDRETQYF. In DNA, the CDR3 is TGCAGCGCCGATAGCGGGAGGGACCGAGAGACCCAGTACTTC.

This clonotype came up many times. This chain uses TRBV28 with TRBJ2-7; 8 bases are shared with TRBD1. V shed 4 bases, J shed 4 bases, and the junction held 15 bases outside the gene matches. Looked up from germline, CDR1 is MDHEN and CDR2 is SYDVKM. The CDR3 has 17 residues. CDR3 in amino acids: CASSSSTTDRGEYEQYF. For the CDR3, the DNA is TGTGCCAGCAGTTCTTCAACCACTGACAGGGGAGAATACGAGCAGTACTTC.

This clonotype has ten or more counts. V gene TRBV27 combines with J gene TRBJ2-7; TRBD1 agrees at 11 bases. V lost 7 bases and J lost 4; bases outside the gene matches: 3. Per the germline V gene, CDR1 is MNHEY and CDR2 is SMNVEV (reference sequence). The CDR3 covers 13 residues. In DNA form, the CDR3 reads TGTGCCAGCATGCGGGACAGGGGGTACGAGCAGTACTTC. Amino acids: CASMRDRGYEQYF.

The table lists this clonotype with many counts. The rearrangement joins TRBV19 to TRBJ2-3, with D tentatively TRBD1 (6 bases). This CDR3 has 14 amino acids. Germline CDR1 is LNHDA and CDR2 is SQIVND (reference sequence). Trimming took 3 bases from V and 3 from J, leaving 10 bases between them. The CDR3, as DNA: TGTGCCAGTAGTATTTGGCAGGGGACAGATACGCAGTATTTT. It specifies CASSIWQGTDTQYF.

In its sample, this clonotype was seen many times. The gene calls are TRBV11-2 and TRBJ2-1; TRBD1 matches at 11 bases. The trim removed 4 bases at V and 5 bases at J, leaving 4 bases unmatched. This CDR3 is 15 amino acids long. Germline-derived CDR1 and CDR2 are SGHAT and FQNNGV. The CDR3 region is CASSWGQGGNNEQFF. Here the CDR3 DNA reads TGTGCCAGCAGCTGGGGACAGGGGGGAAACAATGAGCAGTTCTTC.

J is TRBJ1-4 and V is TRBV12-3 or TRBV12-4; possibly TRBD1 for D (5 bases). Trimming left V 3 bases short and J 1 base short, with 12 bases between. CDR3 length equals 16 residues. The CDR3 protein is CASSLSGRRTNEKLFF. The CDR3 DNA is TGTGCCAGCAGTTTGTCGGGGCGAAGAACTAATGAAAAACTGTTTTTT.

This clonotype was seen more than once but under ten times. The chain has TRBV28 and TRBJ1-5; a weak D match, TRBD1 (6 bases). The germline V and J ends were trimmed by 3 bases and 3 bases, with 9 bases remaining between them. This CDR3 comprises 14 residues. CDR1 is MDHEN, CDR2 SYDVKM, per germline. CDR3 in amino acids: CASSFGGTNQPQHF. Here the CDR3 DNA reads TGTGCCAGCAGTTTCGGGGGCACCAATCAGCCCCAGCATTTT.